These 29 T cell receptor beta chains were sequenced from one sample in a study of T cell repertoires in cytomegalovirus infection. For these receptors, no antigen is known. Via MiXCR, TCRdb re-called the reads, giving one row per CDR3 protein. This table has tens of thousands of distinct CDR3 sequences, 20% appearing once. This sample comprised CD8+ T cells from cultured PBMCs, obtained from culture after CMV antigen stimulation. These receptors all come from a human donor in good health (CMV status not recorded). Some clones in this sample may be carry-over from other donors' samples.

V gene TRBV6-2 or TRBV6-3 combines with J gene TRBJ2-3, with 12 bases fitting TRBD2. The V and J ends lost 5 bases and 1 base, in that order; junction bases with no gene match: 1. The CDR3 is 15 residues long. From germline, CDR1 is MNHEY and CDR2 SVGEGT. CDR3 nucleotide sequence: TGTGCCAGCAGTCGGACTAGCGGGGGCACAGATACGCAGTATTTT. Translation: CASSRTSGGTDTQYF.

This clonotype is categorized as large. V gene TRBV6-1 combines with J gene TRBJ2-3; D is ambiguous. CDR3 length equals 13 residues. V was cut by 3 bases and J by 4 bases, with 8 bases left in between. Germline V gene lookup returns CDR1 MNHNS and CDR2 SASEGT. CDR3 amino acids: CASSDQGPDTQYF. CDR3 DNA sequence: TGTGCCAGCAGTGATCAAGGCCCAGATACGCAGTATTTT.

The rearrangement uses TRBV7-6 and TRBJ1-1, with D unclear. CDR1 SGHVS and CDR2 FNYEAQ come from the germline V gene. The CDR3 contains 15 residues. Between the trimmed V and J ends, which lost 1 base and 0 bases, there was a span of 9 bases. The CDR3 coding sequence is TGTGCCAGCAGCTTAGTTGTCGGAGTGAACACTGAAGCTTTCTTT. It translates to CASSLVVGVNTEAFF.

This chain uses TRBV15 with TRBJ2-7; TRBD1 might be the D (6 bases). Trimming shortened V by 3 bases and J by 5 bases, and 20 bases separated the two germline ends. Per germline, CDR1 LNHNV and CDR2 YYDKDF (reference sequence). The length of the CDR3 is 16 residues. In DNA form, the CDR3 reads TGTGCCACCAGCAGCGATGTACAGGGTCCGAAAAACGAGCAGTACTTC. Protein product: CATSSDVQGPKNEQYF.

The V call is TRBV6-2 or TRBV6-3, the J call TRBJ2-7; D is ambiguous. V was shortened by 2 bases and J by 5 bases, with 7 bases between the two germline ends. Germline CDR1 and CDR2: MNHEY and SVGEGT. This CDR3 spans 12 amino acids. The CDR3 loop is CASSYGVNEQYF. The CDR3 DNA is TGTGCCAGCAGTTACGGGGTTAACGAGCAGTACTTC.

The chain recombines TRBV4-3 with TRBJ2-1; D not certain. Per germline, CDR1 LGHNA and CDR2 YSLEER. Trimming left V 3 bases short and J 1 base short, with 10 bases between. The CDR3 consists of 15 residues. Here the CDR3 DNA reads TGCGCCAGCAGCCATGGTGTAGTTTCCTACAATGAGCAGTTCTTC. It yields the protein CASSHGVVSYNEQFF.

This clonotype showed up just a few times. The chain recombines TRBV7-8 with TRBJ2-1, with TRBD1 matching 7 bases. Germline-derived CDR1 and CDR2 are SGHVS and FQNEAQ. The CDR3 consists of 15 residues. After removal of 5 bases from V and 7 bases from J, the junction contained 11 bases not matched to a gene. CDR3 sequence (DNA): TGTGCCAGCAGCCTTCTGGGCAGGGGGAGTAATGAGCAGTTCTTC. This codes for CASSLLGRGSNEQFF.

In this sample, this clonotype turned up many times. V usage is TRBV4-2 and J usage is TRBJ2-7, with D possibly matching TRBD2 (5 bases). Germline V gene sequence: CDR1 LGHNA, CDR2 YNFKEQ. The CDR3 sequence is 17 residues long. V was trimmed by 1 base and J by 2 bases, leaving 18 bases between them. CDR3 residues: CASSQGLAGREPYEQYF. The CDR3 DNA follows: TGTGCCAGCAGCCAAGGGCTCGCGGGCCGTGAGCCCTACGAGCAGTACTTC.

This chain uses TRBV6-5 with TRBJ1-5; 8 bases match TRBD1. CDR1 and CDR2 (germline): MNHEY, SVGAGI. There are 15 residues in the CDR3. V dropped 6 bases and J dropped 0; count of bases not matched to a gene: 4. The CDR3 protein is CASRPDRDSNQPQHF. The CDR3 coding sequence is TGTGCCAGCAGGCCGGACAGGGATAGCAATCAGCCCCAGCATTTT.

The chain carries TRBV11-2 and TRBJ2-3, with D uncertain. There are 14 residues in the CDR3. The V end was cut by 4 bases, the J end by 3 bases, with 11 bases between. Germline CDR1 and CDR2: SGHAT and FQNNGV. The CDR3 DNA reads as TGTGCCAGCAGCTCCTTGGGCAGAACAGATACGCAGTATTTT. Translated: CASSSLGRTDTQYF.

The CDR3 here is CASSHVQGPKNIQYF. Here the CDR3 DNA reads TGCGCCAGCAGTCACGTCCAGGGTCCCAAAAACATTCAGTACTTC. The rearrangement uses TRBV4-1 and TRBJ2-4; TRBD1 might be the D (5 bases). The germline V gene encodes CDR1 MGHRA and CDR2 YSYEKL. CDR3 length: 15 amino acids. Trimming left V 6 bases short and J 2 bases short, with 14 bases between.

This clonotype has just a few counts. This rearrangement joins TRBV7-8 to TRBJ1-1, with D perhaps TRBD1 (5 bases). Trimming took 2 bases from V and 0 from J, leaving 25 bases between them. CDR3 length: 20 amino acids. Germline V gene lookup returns CDR1 SGHVS and CDR2 FQNEAQ. The DNA of the CDR3 is TGTGCCAGCAGCTTATTGATGTCTGAATCCAGGGTTTTCATGAACACTGAAGCTTTCTTT. Protein product: CASSLLMSESRVFMNTEAFF.

In this sample, this clonotype turned up a few times. The chain couples TRBV2 to TRBJ2-7; 7 bases align to TRBD2. The J segment lost 0 bases and the V segment lost 6 bases, leaving 11 bases of the junction unmatched. The CDR3 is made up of 16 amino acids. Germline CDR1 is SNHLY and CDR2 is FYNNEI. The CDR3 bases are TGTGCCAGCAGGAAGGGAACAGCGGGGCACTCCTACGAGCAGTACTTC. Residues: CASRKGTAGHSYEQYF.

This clonotype appeared a few times. The genes are TRBV29-1 and TRBJ1-1; D is perhaps TRBD1 (5 bases). Trimming cost V 8 bases and J 6 bases, with 13 bases left between them. Germline CDR1 and CDR2: SQVTM and ANQGSEA. This CDR3 is built from 11 residues. CDR3 in amino acids: CSIQGRAEAFF. For the CDR3, the DNA is TGCAGCATCCAGGGTAGAGCTGAAGCTTTCTTT.

This clonotype was found many times. The genes are TRBV7-9 and TRBJ2-3, with 7 bases that match TRBD2. Germline V gene data show CDR1 as SEHNR and CDR2 as FQNEAQ (reference sequence). The CDR3 extends over 16 amino acids. V lost 4 bases to trimming and J lost 4 bases; unmatched junction nucleotides: 11. Written as DNA, the CDR3 is TGTGCCAGCAGCTCCTCGGGGGGTCCCCAGGCAGATACGCAGTATTTT. It translates to CASSSSGGPQADTQYF.

This clonotype was counted only a few times. This sequence joins TRBV7-2 and TRBJ2-6, with D possibly TRBD1 on 6 matching bases. Trimming cost V 4 bases and J 1 base, with 29 bases left between them. The CDR3 covers 22 residues. Germline CDR1 reads SGHTA; CDR2 reads FQGNSA. The CDR3 DNA is TGTGCCAGCAGCTATACCGAAGCTCGAACAGGGTTGAGTAGTTCTGGGGCCAACGTCCTGACTTTC. This codes for CASSYTEARTGLSSSGANVLTF.

In its sample, this clonotype was seen a few times. The rearrangement links TRBV7-9 to TRBJ1-1; the D gene is possibly TRBD1 (6 bases). CDR1 is SEHNR and CDR2 is FQNEAQ in the germline V gene (reference sequence). The CDR3 consists of 15 residues. The V end was cut by 6 bases, the J end by 3 bases, with 17 bases between. CDR3 amino acids: CASRIGGGRDTEAFF. The CDR3 DNA follows: TGTGCCAGCAGAATTGGAGGGGGTAGGGACACTGAAGCTTTCTTT.

The chain couples TRBV7-2 to TRBJ1-1; no clear D. Between the trimmed V and J ends, which lost 5 bases and 1 base, there was a span of 14 bases. There are 15 residues in the CDR3. Germline assignment: CDR1 SGHTA and CDR2 FQGNSA. CDR3 in amino acids: CASSLGRNPNTEAFF. CDR3 nucleotides: TGTGCCAGCAGCCTCGGACGGAACCCGAACACTGAAGCTTTCTTT.

The V gene is TRBV24-1, the J gene TRBJ2-3; no firm D call. V was cut by 7 bases and J by 4 bases, with 5 bases left in between. The CDR3 length is 11 residues. The germline V gene has CDR1 KGHDR and CDR2 SFDVKD. The CDR3 DNA is TGTGCCACCAGGGTAGCAGATACGCAGTATTTT. Its translation: CATRVADTQYF.

This clonotype was seen at least ten times. V and J are TRBV6-5 and TRBJ1-1, with D hard to call. Trimming removed 0 bases from V and 1 base from J, with 6 bases in between. The CDR3 totals 14 residues. In germline, CDR1 is MNHEY, CDR2 SVGAGI. CDR3 amino acids: CASSYSDQNTEAFF. In DNA form, the CDR3 reads TGTGCCAGCAGTTACTCAGACCAGAACACTGAAGCTTTCTTT.

The rearrangement links TRBV7-9 to TRBJ1-1; no clear D gene. The CDR3 length is 14 residues. Trimming shortened V by 7 bases and J by 2 bases, and 14 bases separated the two germline ends. Germline loops: CDR1 SEHNR, CDR2 FQNEAQ (reference sequence). In DNA, the CDR3 is TGTGCCAGCAACCCTCCGGGAGCTAACACTGAAGCTTTCTTT. It yields the protein CASNPPGANTEAFF.

This clonotype was counted many times. This rearrangement joins TRBV6-6 to TRBJ1-1; D unresolved. Looked up from germline, CDR1 is MNHNY and CDR2 is SVGAGI (reference sequence). This CDR3 is built from 11 residues. Trimming took 3 bases from V and 8 from J, leaving 7 bases between them. In DNA, the CDR3 is TGTGCCAGCAGTTATGGGGAGGAAGCTTTCTTT. Residues: CASSYGEEAFF.

A few counts support this clonotype. The chain has TRBV7-9 and TRBJ1-5; D call uncertain. V lost 1 base to trimming and J lost 5 bases, with 9 bases between them. The CDR3 has 14 amino acids. CDR1 and CDR2 from the germline V gene are SEHNR and FQNEAQ (reference sequence). In DNA, the CDR3 is TGTGCCAGCAGCTTAGGGACTTTCGATCAGCCCCAGCATTTT. Its translation: CASSLGTFDQPQHF.

The chain uses TRBV6-2 or TRBV6-3 and TRBJ2-1, with D perhaps TRBD1 (6 bases). The CDR3 is 14 residues long. The V end was cut by 4 bases, the J end by 4 bases, with 11 bases between. CDR1 is MNHEY and CDR2 is SVGEGT in the germline V gene. CDR3 in amino acids: CASSLWGLYNEQFF. DNA for the CDR3: TGTGCCAGCAGTTTATGGGGGCTGTACAATGAGCAGTTCTTC.

The chain recombines TRBV10-3 with TRBJ2-7; possible D gene TRBD1, 6 bases. Trimming pared 3 bases from V and 2 bases from J, leaving 11 bases between. Germline V gene lookup returns CDR1 ENHRY and CDR2 SYGVKD. The CDR3 covers 14 residues. As DNA, the CDR3 is TGTGCCATCAGTGATACAGGGTCCCCCTACGAGCAGTACTTC. Its protein product is CAISDTGSPYEQYF.

The J gene is TRBJ1-1, the V gene TRBV19; D is perhaps TRBD1 (5 bases). V was shortened by 7 bases and J by 8 bases, with 11 bases between the two germline ends. Germline V gene sequence: CDR1 LNHDA, CDR2 SQIVND (reference sequence). The CDR3 runs 11 residues. CDR3 protein: CASKFRGEAFF. Here the CDR3 DNA reads TGTGCCAGTAAGTTTAGGGGCGAAGCTTTCTTT.

In this sample, this clonotype turned up a few times. A read error is likely, as this CDR3 ends without the conserved phenylalanine or tryptophan. J is TRBJ2-7 and V is TRBV20-1, with 8 bases matching TRBD1. The J segment lost 2 bases and the V segment lost 5 bases, leaving 11 bases of the junction unmatched. CDR3 length: 15 amino acids. The germline gives CDR1 DFQATT, CDR2 SNEGSKA (reference sequence). The CDR3 DNA sequence: TGCAGTGCTCACTCTGGACAGGGAATCCCCTACGAGCAGTACCTC. The encoded protein is CSAHSGQGIPYEQYL.

This clonotype occurred many times. V and J are TRBV10-3 and TRBJ2-7; TRBD1 matches 9 bases. The V and J ends lost 6 bases and 1 base, in that order; junction bases with no gene match: 4. Looked up from germline, CDR1 is ENHRY and CDR2 is SYGVKD. There are 14 residues in the CDR3. CDR3 nucleotide sequence: TGTGCCATCAGCCGGACAGGGGTGTCCTACGAGCAGTACTTC. Translated, it gives CAISRTGVSYEQYF.

This clonotype was counted between two and nine times. V gene TRBV7-9 combines with J gene TRBJ2-3; 7 bases fit TRBD2. The CDR3 consists of 17 residues. V shed 6 bases, J shed 2 bases, and the junction held 14 bases outside the gene matches. From germline, CDR1 is SEHNR and CDR2 FQNEAQ (reference sequence). CDR3 loop: CASRSSLGGSLTDTQYF. The CDR3 DNA reads TGTGCCAGCAGATCCAGTCTAGGCGGGAGCCTCACAGATACGCAGTATTTT.